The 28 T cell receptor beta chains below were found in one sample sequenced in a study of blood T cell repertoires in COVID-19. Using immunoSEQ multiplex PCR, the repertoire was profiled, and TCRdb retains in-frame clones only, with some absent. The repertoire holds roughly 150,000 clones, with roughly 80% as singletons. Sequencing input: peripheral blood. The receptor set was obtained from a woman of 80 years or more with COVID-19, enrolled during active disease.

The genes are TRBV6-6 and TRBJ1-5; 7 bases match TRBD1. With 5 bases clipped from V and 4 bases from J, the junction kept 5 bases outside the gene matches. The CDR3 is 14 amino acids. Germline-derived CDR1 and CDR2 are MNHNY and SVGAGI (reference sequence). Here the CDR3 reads CASSTDRSNQPQHF. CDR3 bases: TGTGCCAGCAGTACGGACAGGAGTAATCAGCCCCAGCATTTT.

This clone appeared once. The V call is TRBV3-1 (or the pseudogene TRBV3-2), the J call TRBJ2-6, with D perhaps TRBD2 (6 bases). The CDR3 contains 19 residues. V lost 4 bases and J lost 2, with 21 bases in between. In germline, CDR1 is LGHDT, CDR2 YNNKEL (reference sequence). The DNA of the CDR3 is TGTGCCAGCAGCCCCACGAGGTTTGGGGGAGGCGCTGGGGCCAACGTCCTGACTTTC. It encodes CASSPTRFGGGAGANVLTF.

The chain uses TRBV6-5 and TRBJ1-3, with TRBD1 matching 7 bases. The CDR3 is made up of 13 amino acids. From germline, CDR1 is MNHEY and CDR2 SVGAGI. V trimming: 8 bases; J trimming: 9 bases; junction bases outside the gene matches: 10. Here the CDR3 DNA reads TGTGCCAGCCAAGACAGGGCGGTGGGCACCATATATTTT. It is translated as CASQDRAVGTIYF.

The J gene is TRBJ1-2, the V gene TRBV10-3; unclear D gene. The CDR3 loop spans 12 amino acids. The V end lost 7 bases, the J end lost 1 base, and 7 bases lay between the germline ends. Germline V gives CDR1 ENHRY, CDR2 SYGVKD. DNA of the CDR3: TGTGCCATCACGCCAGATAACTATGGCTACACCTTC. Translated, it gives CAITPDNYGYTF.

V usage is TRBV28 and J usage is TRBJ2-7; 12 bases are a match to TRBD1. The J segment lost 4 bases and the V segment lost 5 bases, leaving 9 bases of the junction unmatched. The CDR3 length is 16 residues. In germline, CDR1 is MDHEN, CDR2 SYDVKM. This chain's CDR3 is CASSPRTGQGAYEQYF. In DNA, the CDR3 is TGTGCCAGCAGTCCCAGAACGGGACAGGGGGCTTACGAGCAGTACTTC.

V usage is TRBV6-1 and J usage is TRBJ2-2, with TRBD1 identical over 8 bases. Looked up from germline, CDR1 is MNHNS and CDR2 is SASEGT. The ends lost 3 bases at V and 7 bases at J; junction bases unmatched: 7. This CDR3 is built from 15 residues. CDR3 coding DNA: TGTGCCAGCAGTGAGCCGTACAGGGGGAACGGGGAGCTGTTTTTT. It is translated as CASSEPYRGNGELFF.

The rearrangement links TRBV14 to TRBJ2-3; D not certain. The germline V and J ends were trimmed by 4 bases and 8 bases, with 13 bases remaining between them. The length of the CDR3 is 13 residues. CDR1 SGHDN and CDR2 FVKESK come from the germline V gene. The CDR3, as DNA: TGTGCCAGCAGCCGCAACCATCTGGCTACGCAGTATTTT. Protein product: CASSRNHLATQYF.

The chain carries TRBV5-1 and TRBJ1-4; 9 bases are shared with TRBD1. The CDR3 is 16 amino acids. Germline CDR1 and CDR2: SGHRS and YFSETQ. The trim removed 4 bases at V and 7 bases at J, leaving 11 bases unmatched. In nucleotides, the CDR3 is TGCGCCAGCAGCGTGAATCCGGGACAGGGTGGTGAAAAACTGTTTTTT. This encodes CASSVNPGQGGEKLFF.

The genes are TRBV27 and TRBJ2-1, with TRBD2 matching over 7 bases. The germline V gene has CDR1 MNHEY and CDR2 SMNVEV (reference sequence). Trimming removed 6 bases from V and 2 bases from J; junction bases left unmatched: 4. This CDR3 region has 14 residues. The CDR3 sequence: CASRGRGAYNEQFF. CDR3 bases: TGTGCCAGCAGGGGCCGGGGGGCCTACAATGAGCAGTTCTTC.

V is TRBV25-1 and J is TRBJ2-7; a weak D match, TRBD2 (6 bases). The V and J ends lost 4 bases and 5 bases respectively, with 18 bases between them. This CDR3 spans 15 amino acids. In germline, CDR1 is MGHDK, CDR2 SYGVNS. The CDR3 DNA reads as TGTGCCAGCAGTGGAACCCGGGACTTCTCGGACGAGCAGTACTTC. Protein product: CASSGTRDFSDEQYF.

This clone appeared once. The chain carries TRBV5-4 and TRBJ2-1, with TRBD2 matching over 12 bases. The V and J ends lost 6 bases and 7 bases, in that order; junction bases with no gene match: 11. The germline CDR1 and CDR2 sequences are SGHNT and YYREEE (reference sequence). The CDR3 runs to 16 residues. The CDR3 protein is CASTGTSGLSRNEQFF. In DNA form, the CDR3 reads TGTGCCAGCACCGGGACTAGCGGGCTCTCGAGGAATGAGCAGTTCTTC.

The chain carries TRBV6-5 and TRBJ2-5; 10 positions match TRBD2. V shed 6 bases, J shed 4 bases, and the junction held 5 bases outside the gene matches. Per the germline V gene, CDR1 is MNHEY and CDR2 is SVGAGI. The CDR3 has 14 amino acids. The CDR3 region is CASRGSGGRETQYF. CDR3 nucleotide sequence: TGTGCCAGCAGAGGTAGCGGGGGGAGAGAGACCCAGTACTTC.

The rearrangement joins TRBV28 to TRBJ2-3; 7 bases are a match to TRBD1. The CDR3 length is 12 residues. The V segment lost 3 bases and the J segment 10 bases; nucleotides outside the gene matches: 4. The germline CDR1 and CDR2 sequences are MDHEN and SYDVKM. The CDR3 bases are TGTGCCAGCAGTTTTAGGGGGCGCCCGCAGTATTTT. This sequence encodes CASSFRGRPQYF.

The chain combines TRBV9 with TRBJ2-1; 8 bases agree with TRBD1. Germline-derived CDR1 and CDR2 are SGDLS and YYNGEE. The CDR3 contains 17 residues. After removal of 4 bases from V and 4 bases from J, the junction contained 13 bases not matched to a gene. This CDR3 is CASSKTGAGRGYNEQFF. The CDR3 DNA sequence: TGTGCCAGCAGCAAGACAGGGGCAGGGAGAGGGTACAATGAGCAGTTCTTC.

The CDR3 DNA reads as TGTGCCAGCAATCCAGGGGGCCGGAACACTGAAGCTTTCTTT. It is translated as CASNPGGRNTEAFF. This chain links TRBV28 with TRBJ1-1; 8 bases are shared with TRBD1. The ends lost 7 bases at V and 1 base at J; junction bases unmatched: 5. CDR3 length: 14 amino acids. CDR1 is MDHEN, CDR2 SYDVKM, per germline.

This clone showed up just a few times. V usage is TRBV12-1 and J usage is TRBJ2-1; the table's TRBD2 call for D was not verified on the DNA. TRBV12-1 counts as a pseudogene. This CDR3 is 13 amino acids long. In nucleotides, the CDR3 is TGTGCCAGCAGTTTAAGAGTTCTGAGTGAGCAGTTCTTC. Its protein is CASSLRVLSEQFF.

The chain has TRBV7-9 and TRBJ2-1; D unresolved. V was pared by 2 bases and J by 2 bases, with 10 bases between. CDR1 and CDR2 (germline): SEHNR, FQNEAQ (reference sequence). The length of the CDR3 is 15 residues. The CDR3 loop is CASSLTGNTYNEQFF. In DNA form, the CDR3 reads TGTGCCAGCAGCTTAACGGGTAACACCTACAATGAGCAGTTCTTC. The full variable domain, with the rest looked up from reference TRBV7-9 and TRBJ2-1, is DTGVSQNPRHKITKRGQNVTFRCDPISEHNRLYWYRQTLGQGPEFLTYFQNEAQLEKSRLLSDRFSAERPKGSFSTLEIQRTEQGDSAMYLCASSLTGNTYNEQFFGPGTRLTVL.

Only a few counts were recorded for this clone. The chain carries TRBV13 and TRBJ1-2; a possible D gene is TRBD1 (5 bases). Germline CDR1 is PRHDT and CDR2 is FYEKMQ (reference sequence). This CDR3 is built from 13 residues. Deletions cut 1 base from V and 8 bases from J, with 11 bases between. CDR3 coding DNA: TGTGCCAGCAGCTTAGAAAGGGGTACAGGCTACACCTTC. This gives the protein CASSLERGTGYTF.

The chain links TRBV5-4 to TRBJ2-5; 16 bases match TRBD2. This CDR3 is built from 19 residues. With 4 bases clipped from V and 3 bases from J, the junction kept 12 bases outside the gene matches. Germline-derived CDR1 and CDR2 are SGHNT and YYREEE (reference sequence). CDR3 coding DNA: TGTGCCAGCAGCGGCGGGACTAGCGGGGGGGCCGCTCGAAAAGAGACCCAGTACTTC. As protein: CASSGGTSGGAARKETQYF.

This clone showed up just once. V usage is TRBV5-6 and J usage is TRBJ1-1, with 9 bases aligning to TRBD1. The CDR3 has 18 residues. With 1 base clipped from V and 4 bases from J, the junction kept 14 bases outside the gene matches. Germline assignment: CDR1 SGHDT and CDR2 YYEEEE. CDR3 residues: CASSLRDRELGSVTEAFF. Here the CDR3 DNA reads TGTGCCAGCAGCTTGCGGGACAGGGAGTTGGGATCGGTCACTGAAGCTTTCTTT.

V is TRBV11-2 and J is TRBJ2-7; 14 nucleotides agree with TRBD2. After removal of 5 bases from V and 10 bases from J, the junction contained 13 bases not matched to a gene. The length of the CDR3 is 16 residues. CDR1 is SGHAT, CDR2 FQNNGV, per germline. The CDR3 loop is CASSPYTGLAGVYQYF. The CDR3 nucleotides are TGTGCCAGCAGCCCCTATACGGGACTAGCGGGAGTTTACCAGTACTTC.

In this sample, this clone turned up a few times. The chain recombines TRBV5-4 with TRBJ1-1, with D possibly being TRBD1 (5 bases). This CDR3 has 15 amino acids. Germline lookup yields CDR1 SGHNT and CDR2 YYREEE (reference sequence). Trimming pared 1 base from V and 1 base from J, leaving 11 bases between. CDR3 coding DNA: TGTGCCAGCAGCTTGCGAGCAGGGCCGAACACTGAAGCTTTCTTT. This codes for CASSLRAGPNTEAFF.

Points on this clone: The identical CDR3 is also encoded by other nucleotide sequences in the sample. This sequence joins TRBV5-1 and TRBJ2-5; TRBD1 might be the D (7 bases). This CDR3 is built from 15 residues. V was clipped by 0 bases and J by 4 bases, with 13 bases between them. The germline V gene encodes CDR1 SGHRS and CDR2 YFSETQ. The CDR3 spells CASSLDRGRGETQYF. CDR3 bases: TGCGCCAGCAGCTTGGATAGGGGGCGGGGAGAGACCCAGTACTTC.

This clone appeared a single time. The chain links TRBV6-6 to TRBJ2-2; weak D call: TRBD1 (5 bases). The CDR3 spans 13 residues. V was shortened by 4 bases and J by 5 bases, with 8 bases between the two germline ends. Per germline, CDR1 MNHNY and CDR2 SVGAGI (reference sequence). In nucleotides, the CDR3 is TGTGCCAGCAGTTCCCAGGGTACCGGGGAGCTGTTTTTT. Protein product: CASSSQGTGELFF.

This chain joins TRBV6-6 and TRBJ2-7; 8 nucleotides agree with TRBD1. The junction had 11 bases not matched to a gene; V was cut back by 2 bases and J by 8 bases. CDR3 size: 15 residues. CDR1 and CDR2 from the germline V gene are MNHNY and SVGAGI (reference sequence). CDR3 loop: CASSYLDRGPAQQYF. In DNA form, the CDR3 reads TGTGCCAGCAGTTACCTCGACAGGGGCCCCGCTCAGCAGTACTTC.

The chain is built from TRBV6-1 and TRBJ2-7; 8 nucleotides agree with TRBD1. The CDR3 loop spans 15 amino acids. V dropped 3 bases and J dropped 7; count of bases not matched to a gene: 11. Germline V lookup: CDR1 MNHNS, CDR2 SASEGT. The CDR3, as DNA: TGTGCCAGCAGTGATCCGGGACAGGCGCCTAGGGAGCAGTACTTC. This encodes CASSDPGQAPREQYF.

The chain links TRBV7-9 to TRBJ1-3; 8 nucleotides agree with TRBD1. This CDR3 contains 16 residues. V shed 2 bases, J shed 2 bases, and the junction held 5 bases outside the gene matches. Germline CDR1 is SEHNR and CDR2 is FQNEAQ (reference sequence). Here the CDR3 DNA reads TGTGCCAGCAGCTTATCCCGGACAGGGCCTGGAAACACCATATATTTT. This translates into CASSLSRTGPGNTIYF.

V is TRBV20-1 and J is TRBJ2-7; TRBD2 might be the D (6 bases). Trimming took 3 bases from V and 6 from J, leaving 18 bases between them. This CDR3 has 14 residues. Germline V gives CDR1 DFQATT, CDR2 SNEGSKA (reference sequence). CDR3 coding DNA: TGCAGTGCTAGTGTTGGACTACCCCACTTCGAGCAGTACTTC. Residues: CSASVGLPHFEQYF.